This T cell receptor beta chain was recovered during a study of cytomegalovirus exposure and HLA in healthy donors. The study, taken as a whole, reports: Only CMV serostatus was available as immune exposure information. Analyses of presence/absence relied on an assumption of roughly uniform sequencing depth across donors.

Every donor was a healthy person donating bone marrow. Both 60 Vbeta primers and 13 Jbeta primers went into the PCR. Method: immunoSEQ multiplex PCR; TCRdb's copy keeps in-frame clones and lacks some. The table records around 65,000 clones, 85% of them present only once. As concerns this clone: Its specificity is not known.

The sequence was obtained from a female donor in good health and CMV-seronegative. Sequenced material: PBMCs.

In DNA form, the CDR3 reads TGTGCCAGCAGGCCCGGACAGGGGGCTTTCTATGGCTACACCTTC. This gives the protein CASRPGQGAFYGYTF. The gene calls are TRBV2 and TRBJ1-2, with 11 positions matching TRBD1. The CDR3 length is 15 residues. Germline assignment: CDR1 SNHLY and CDR2 FYNNEI. Unmatched junction bases numbered 7, after V lost 6 bases and J lost 4 bases.